This T cell receptor beta chain was profiled in a study of shared clonotypes between healthy human individuals (dated by TCRdb to about 2020). Concerning the study at large: Three men and two women, aged 18 to 49 years, made up the cohort. Per donor, three plates each were used for CD4 naive and CD4 memory, two for CD8 naive, and one for CD8 memory. To estimate repertoire size and how much clonotype sharing occurs between individuals, the study deeply sequenced the blood TCR repertoires of about five healthy adults. To increase sequencing depth and limit assay-specific biases, TCR repertoire library preparation and sequencing were carried out by different laboratories using diverse techniques. Each donor's leukapheresis produced roughly between roughly 0.94 and 9.5 billion PBMCs.

Summary of the overall study and its limitations: When a few donors were compared, the shared fraction of clonotypes was about 5.5% for naive CD4, more than 3% for naive CD8, about 2.5% for memory CD4, and 0.4% for memory CD8. Larger estimated clonotype richness was generally found for naive subsets than for memory subsets. The genetic and exposure-history diversity represented was limited by the small number of donors. Pairwise subsampling indicated that sequencing depth was expected to affect the degree of clonotype sharing among donors. Only blood was sampled, and tissue TCR repertoires likely differ from those in blood. Compared with non-shared clonotypes, the clonotypes found in all four sorted-subset donors had higher generation probabilities. Even with the large sequencing depth, rarefaction of the sorted-subset datasets indicated that sequencing was incomplete.

Using the deep immunoSEQ assay, multiplex PCR amplified TCR CDR3 regions from genomic DNA. Genomic DNA extracted from each cell subset was distributed evenly over all wells of several immunoSEQ 96-well plates, and each plate served as one replicate. Each replicate PCR for sorted subsets received about 200 ng genomic DNA, equal to 30,000 or so T cell genomes. Purified libraries were quantified with a Qubit 3.0 fluorometer, sized on a Bioanalyzer 2100, and re-quantified with the KAPA Library Quantification kit. Every immunoSEQ 96-well plate was sequenced on a separate single-read 150-cycle Illumina NextSeq 550 flow cell. The original pipeline was this. Because the immunoSEQ output held only junctional sequences and lacked quality scores, the filtering could not match the filtering applied to full-length reads. Sequences were annotated with PyIR, a Python wrapper for IgBLAST v1.9, using IMGT germline references to assign V/J genes and CDR3. Reads were removed for weak V/J assignments (E-value above 1e-6), missing CDR3, stop codons, out-of-frame junctions, or ambiguous translated residues. V3J clonotypes were defined as sequences sharing an identical inferred V gene, J gene, and CDR3 amino acid sequence. The percentage overlap between two repertoires was calculated by dividing the number of shared unique clonotypes by the size of the smaller repertoire. RTK rarefaction, the Chao1 estimator, and Recon v2.1 estimates of unobserved clonotypes were used to assess repertoire richness. OLGA was used to compute generation probabilities for all TCRbeta clonotypes that the gDNA method yielded from a handful of donors. TCRdb took this table from immuneACCESS and kept in-frame rearrangements with V and J called. Such tables lack part of the clones; where checked against another copy, unresolved V genes explain under half of the gap, and the rest is unexplained. The D gene and trimming were derived from the DNA, and the V and J assignments and clone size from that table. The sample profile shows fewer than 3 million clones; 85% to 95% of them were found once. The ten largest make up approximately 0.4% of the sample.

The CDR1 and CDR2 encoded by the germline V gene are SGHRS and YFSETQ. Trimming takes 3 bases from V and 0 bases from J, and the germline ends sit 10 bases apart. The CDR3, from cysteine to phenylalanine, totals 15 residues. Of all the DNA, just the CDR3 is kept, 45 bases in frame from base 1. Donors were healthy HIV-negative adults with no recently reported acute infections or vaccinations. Every donor was a Caucasian adult residing in Nashville, Tennessee, USA. Magnetic negative selection was used to enrich CD4+ T cells, after which naive cells were positively selected on CD45RA and the negative fraction became the memory subset. Blood was obtained by leukapheresis, after which PBMCs were separated by Ficoll-Histopaque density gradient centrifugation and cryopreserved in liquid nitrogen vapor phase. Purity and quantity of every magnetically sorted T cell population were checked by analytical flow cytometry. From each sorted fraction, genomic DNA was isolated and quantified by UV absorbance on a Nanodrop 2000c.

This clone was detected a few times. What antigen it recognizes has not been identified. Nothing much larger sits one base from this clone, and base qualities are not available. This chain is built from TRBV5-1 and TRBJ1-5; a tentative D match to TRBD1 spans 5 bases. Material: naive CD4+ T cells from PBMCs. The label giving this sample's cell subset or site can be read as: CD45RA+ positively selected. This receptor was identified in a man between 18 and 35 years old in good health. Some clones in this sample may be carry-over from other donors' samples. The CDR3 region reads CASSWQGLSNQPQHF. The DNA reads TGCGCCAGCAGCTGGCAGGGCCTTAGCAATCAGCCCCAGCATTTT.